This T cell receptor (beta chain) is from a study of blood T cells in healthy people across ages. This CDR3 contains 14 residues. Germline loops: CDR1 SGDLS, CDR2 YYNGEE. For the second PCR, which ran for about 7 to 11 cycles, a sample-barcoded 5' primer and a J-beta primer mix were used. In TCRdb, the 5' RACE reads were re-called with MiXCR into one record per CDR3 protein. The sample yields roughly 1.5 million distinct CDR3 sequences, about 42% seen once. In the case of this clonotype: A junction end diverges from the germline sequence, so it may reflect a read error.

The sequence was obtained from a woman in her late teens or twenties in good health. The chain employs TRBV9 and TRBJ1-4; no clear D gene. Sequenced: blood. Here the CDR3 DNA reads TGTGCCGGCAGCCCTGGGTCCACCGGGGAAAAACTGTTTTTT. Its protein product is CAGSPGSTGEKLFF.